These 30 T cell receptor beta chains were sequenced from one sample in a study of OX40 agonist ivuxolimab in advanced cancers. Method: immunoSEQ multiplex PCR; TCRdb's copy keeps in-frame clones and lacks some. Among about 62,000 clones listed, 75% to 85% were seen once. The sequenced sample was CD4+ or CD8+ T cells sorted from blood, obtained in a trial of the OX40 agonist ivuxolimab. Every receptor here comes from an adult with an advanced solid tumor such as melanoma, head and neck, liver or kidney cancer.

This clone has only one observation. This chain uses TRBV9 with TRBJ2-5; D unclear. The J call may be incorrect, as the DNA end agrees better with TRBJ2-7. Germline assignment: CDR1 SGDLS and CDR2 YYNGEE. The CDR3 sequence is 13 residues long. As DNA, the CDR3 is TGTGCCAGCAGCGTAGAGGGCTCCTACGAGCAGTACTTC. Its translation: CASSVEGSYEQYF.

Points on this clone: Other DNA sequences in the sample encode the same CDR3. The chain joins TRBV10-3 to TRBJ1-5; TRBD1 is a possible D gene (5 bases). V lost 3 bases and J 1 base, leaving 7 bases between the germline ends. CDR3 length: 14 amino acids. The germline V gene has CDR1 ENHRY and CDR2 SYGVKD. The CDR3 DNA follows: TGTGCCATCAGTGATCCAGGGAGCAATCAGCCCCAGCATTTT. Amino acid sequence: CAISDPGSNQPQHF.

The V gene is TRBV7-2, the J gene TRBJ1-3, with a tentative D call TRBD1 (5 bases). CDR3 size: 13 residues. Trimming took 5 bases from V and 7 from J, leaving 12 bases between them. From germline, CDR1 is SGHTA and CDR2 FQGNSA. In DNA, the CDR3 is TGTGCCAGCAGCCTAAGGACAAGCAACACCATATATTTT. Translating gives CASSLRTSNTIYF.

This chain links TRBV7-9 with TRBJ1-2; weak D call: TRBD1 (5 bases). The CDR3 covers 15 residues. CDR1 is SEHNR, CDR2 FQNEAQ, per germline (reference sequence). V lost 2 bases and J 5 bases, leaving 15 bases between the germline ends. Here the CDR3 reads CASSLRDSARYGYTF. CDR3 nucleotides: TGTGCCAGCAGCTTACGGGACTCCGCGAGATATGGCTACACCTTC.

The chain combines TRBV9 with TRBJ2-1, with TRBD2 matching over 10 bases. The CDR3 loop spans 16 amino acids. The ends lost 4 bases at V and 7 bases at J; junction bases unmatched: 11. Germline-derived CDR1 and CDR2 are SGDLS and YYNGEE. CDR3 DNA: TGTGCCAGCAGCCAACCAATAGCGGGAGGAGGAAATGAGCAGTTCTTC. Translated: CASSQPIAGGGNEQFF.

The chain uses TRBV5-1 and TRBJ2-5; unclear D gene. The germline V gene has CDR1 SGHRS and CDR2 YFSETQ. The CDR3 totals 13 residues. Trimming pared 4 bases from V and 0 bases from J, leaving 7 bases between. CDR3 nucleotides: TGCGCCAGCAGCCAGACGTACCAAGAGACCCAGTACTTC. This codes for CASSQTYQETQYF.

DNA for the CDR3: TGTGCCATCAGCGTAGCGGGGGGAAGCACAGATACGCAGTATTTT. Amino acid sequence: CAISVAGGSTDTQYF. The chain employs TRBV10-3 and TRBJ2-3; 10 bases fit TRBD2. CDR3 size: 15 residues. Looked up from germline, CDR1 is ENHRY and CDR2 is SYGVKD. Trimming removed 6 bases from V and 0 bases from J; junction bases left unmatched: 3.

The rearrangement joins TRBV27 to TRBJ2-1; a weak D match, TRBD2 (5 bases). Per the germline V gene, CDR1 is MNHEY and CDR2 is SMNVEV (reference sequence). Trimming cost V 7 bases and J 1 base, with 8 bases left between them. This CDR3 has 13 residues. As DNA, the CDR3 is TGTGCCAGCATCAGCGGTTCCTACAATGAGCAGTTCTTC. It specifies CASISGSYNEQFF.

CDR3 sequence (DNA): TGTGCCACCAGCAGAGGGGGAAGCCAAGAGACCCAGTACTTC. Its translation: CATSRGGSQETQYF. The chain joins TRBV15 to TRBJ2-5; D is undetermined. Germline V CDR1 and CDR2: LNHNV, YYDKDF (reference sequence). The CDR3 spans 14 residues. Trimming stripped 1 base from V and 1 base from J, with 7 bases between.

V and J are TRBV10-3 and TRBJ2-1, with 15 bases that match TRBD2. Looked up from germline, CDR1 is ENHRY and CDR2 is SYGVKD. This CDR3 is 15 amino acids long. Losses at the gene ends were 6 bases for V and 6 bases for J; bases not matched to a gene: 3. The CDR3 protein is CAIRGTSGRTNEQFF. In DNA, the CDR3 is TGTGCCATCAGGGGGACTAGCGGGAGGACCAATGAGCAGTTCTTC.

The chain links TRBV29-1 to TRBJ1-1; D is ambiguous. V was trimmed by 7 bases and J by 7 bases, leaving 13 bases between them. Germline values: CDR1 SQVTM, CDR2 ANQGSEA. The CDR3 covers 11 residues. CDR3 sequence (DNA): TGCAGCGCGGAACGGCGGGGTGAAGCTTTCTTT. Translated, it gives CSAERRGEAFF. Using reference TRBV29-1 and TRBJ1-1 for the parts outside the CDR3, the full variable domain is SAVISQKPSRDICQRGTSLTIQCQVDSQVTMMFWYRQQPGQSLTLIATANQGSEATYESGFVIDKFPISRPNLTFSTLTVSNMSPEDSSIYLCSAERRGEAFFGQGTRLTVV.

The rearrangement uses TRBV9 and TRBJ1-1, with no clear D. CDR1 and CDR2 from the germline V gene are SGDLS and YYNGEE. CDR3 length: 14 residues. Trimming removed 4 bases at V and 1 base at J, with 11 bases between. The DNA for the CDR3 is TGTGCCAGCAGCCAAGGTCAGGAGAACACTGAAGCTTTCTTT. The encoded protein is CASSQGQENTEAFF. The entire variable domain, with the rest obtained from reference TRBV9 and TRBJ1-1, is as follows: DSGVTQTPKHLITATGQRVTLRCSPRSGDLSVYWYQQSLDQGLQFLIQYYNGEERAKGNILERFSAQQFPDLHSELNLSSLELGDSALYFCASSQGQENTEAFFGQGTRLTVV.

The chain uses TRBV7-2 and TRBJ2-5; 12 bases line up with TRBD2. This CDR3 region has 15 residues. Trimming cost V 4 bases and J 10 bases; bases outside gene matches: 10. Germline V gives CDR1 SGHTA, CDR2 FQGNSA. The chain's CDR3 is CASSSRQTSGGVQYF. DNA for the CDR3: TGTGCCAGCAGCTCCCGACAGACTAGCGGGGGCGTCCAGTACTTC.

This clone showed up just a few times. The rearrangement links TRBV7-8 to TRBJ2-5; D not resolved. CDR3 length: 14 residues. The germline V and J ends were trimmed by 5 bases and 3 bases, with 13 bases remaining between them. The germline gives CDR1 SGHVS, CDR2 FQNEAQ. Here the CDR3 DNA reads TGTGCCAGCAGCGAGGTTAGCAGTGAAGAGACCCAGTACTTC. Encoded protein: CASSEVSSEETQYF.

CDR3 DNA: TGTGCCAGCAGCTTAGGGAGCGGGGACTACGAGCAGTACTTC. Protein product: CASSLGSGDYEQYF. The genes are TRBV7-2 and TRBJ2-7; 7 bases match TRBD2. This CDR3 is 14 amino acids long. The trim removed 1 base at V and 3 bases at J, leaving 3 bases unmatched. The germline V gene has CDR1 SGHTA and CDR2 FQGNSA. The whole variable domain, filled in from reference TRBV7-2 and TRBJ2-7, reads GAGVSQSPSNKVTEKGKDVELRCDPISGHTALYWYRQSLGQGLEFLIYFQGNSAPDKSGLPSDRFSAERTGGSVSTLTIQRTQQEDSAVYLCASSLGSGDYEQYFGPGTRLTVT.

In its sample, this clone was seen once. The chain combines TRBV10-3 with TRBJ2-2; D may match TRBD1 or TRBD2 (5 bases each). Germline CDR1 reads ENHRY; CDR2 reads SYGVKD. V was trimmed by 6 bases and J by 1 base, leaving 15 bases between them. This CDR3 is built from 16 residues. The CDR3: CAIRAGPGQNTGELFF. The CDR3 DNA reads TGTGCCATCAGGGCGGGCCCTGGACAGAACACCGGGGAGCTGTTTTTT.

V and J are TRBV7-2 and TRBJ1-1; D is uncertain. Germline V lookup: CDR1 SGHTA, CDR2 FQGNSA. The CDR3 sequence is 14 residues long. Trimming removed 5 bases from V and 0 bases from J, with 10 bases in between. CDR3 DNA: TGTGCCAGCAGCCTAACGGCACTGAACACTGAAGCTTTCTTT. This sequence encodes CASSLTALNTEAFF. The full variable domain, in which reference TRBV7-2 and TRBJ1-1 provide the parts outside the CDR3, is GAGVSQSPSNKVTEKGKDVELRCDPISGHTALYWYRQSLGQGLEFLIYFQGNSAPDKSGLPSDRFSAERTGGSVSTLTIQRTQQEDSAVYLCASSLTALNTEAFFGQGTRLTVV.

CDR3 amino acids: CASSSGQGVNQPQHF. CDR3 DNA: TGTGCCAGCAGTTCCGGACAGGGGGTCAATCAGCCCCAGCATTTT. This chain links TRBV6-5 with TRBJ1-5; 10 bases map to TRBD1. J gave up 3 bases and V 4 bases, and 3 bases lay outside the gene matches. The CDR3 is 15 amino acids. Germline values: CDR1 MNHEY, CDR2 SVGAGI.

CDR3 protein: CASSYSGSMTDTQYF. The CDR3 region has the DNA TGTGCCAGTAGTTATAGCGGGAGTATGACAGATACGCAGTATTTT. The rearrangement joins TRBV19 to TRBJ2-3, with TRBD2 matching over 9 bases. From germline, CDR1 is LNHDA and CDR2 SQIVND (reference sequence). The CDR3 is 15 residues long. V was clipped by 5 bases and J by 3 bases; unmatched bases: 6.

The chain is built from TRBV7-8 and TRBJ2-7, with 7 nucleotides matching TRBD1. Looked up from germline, CDR1 is SGHVS and CDR2 is FQNEAQ. This CDR3 has 15 residues. V lost 4 bases, J lost 0 bases, and 6 bases stayed unmatched. CDR3 protein: CASSYWDSPSYEQYF. The CDR3 DNA sequence: TGTGCCAGCAGCTATTGGGACAGCCCCTCCTACGAGCAGTACTTC. Filled out from reference TRBV7-8 and TRBJ2-7, the complete variable domain reads GAGVSQSPRYKVAKRGQDVALRCDPISGHVSLFWYQQALGQGPEFLTYFQNEAQLDKSGLPSDRFFAERPEGSVSTLKIQRTQQEDSAVYLCASSYWDSPSYEQYFGPGTRLTVT.

The chain recombines TRBV7-9 with TRBJ2-2; tentative D call: TRBD1 (5 bases). CDR1 is SEHNR, CDR2 FQNEAQ, per germline (reference sequence). V lost 2 bases, J lost 1 base, and 8 bases lay in between. This CDR3 is built from 15 residues. CDR3 sequence: CASSLSQGNTGELFF. Written as DNA, the CDR3 is TGTGCCAGCAGCTTATCCCAGGGGAACACCGGGGAGCTGTTTTTT.

This clone is a singleton in its sample. The gene calls are TRBV5-4 and TRBJ2-1, with TRBD2 matching 7 bases. V lost 5 bases, J lost 7 bases, and 6 bases stayed unmatched. The CDR3 contains 13 residues. CDR1 is SGHNT, CDR2 YYREEE, per germline (reference sequence). CDR3 amino acids: CASSYPGRNEQFF. CDR3 nucleotides: TGTGCCAGCAGTTACCCCGGGAGGAATGAGCAGTTCTTC.

V and J are TRBV5-1 and TRBJ1-1, with D possibly being TRBD1 (5 bases). Per germline, CDR1 SGHRS and CDR2 YFSETQ. The CDR3 covers 14 residues. V lost 4 bases to trimming and J lost 4 bases, with 14 bases between them. Here the CDR3 DNA reads TGCGCCAGCAGCCCCTCGGGAGGGGCCACTGAAGCTTTCTTT. It specifies CASSPSGGATEAFF.

This clone appeared a few times. The genes are TRBV7-9 and TRBJ1-5; D remains unclear. V shed 1 base and J shed 9 bases, with 10 bases lying between them. The CDR3 covers 13 residues. CDR1 is SEHNR and CDR2 is FQNEAQ in the germline V gene (reference sequence). This CDR3 reads CASSLVGLGPQHF. The CDR3 bases are TGTGCCAGCAGCTTAGTGGGGTTAGGGCCCCAGCATTTT.

The table lists this clone with a few counts. The chain carries TRBV28 and TRBJ2-7; D is tentatively TRBD1 or TRBD2 (5 bases each). Trimming took 10 bases from V and 4 from J, leaving 17 bases between them. CDR3 size: 13 residues. CDR1 is MDHEN, CDR2 SYDVKM, per germline. The CDR3 here is CAITGTMGYEQYF. CDR3 in DNA: TGTGCCATTACCGGGACGATGGGTTACGAGCAGTACTTC. The entire variable domain, with the rest obtained from reference TRBV28 and TRBJ2-7, is as follows: DVKVTQSSRYLVKRTGEKVFLECVQDMDHENMFWYRQDPGLGLRLIYFSYDVKMKEKGDIPEGYSVSREKKERFSLILESASTNQTSMYLCAITGTMGYEQYFGPGTRLTVT.

The gene calls are TRBV5-1 and TRBJ2-1; D gene uncertain. The V gene's germline CDR1 is SGHRS and CDR2 YFSETQ. The CDR3 is 14 residues long. The V end was cut by 1 base, the J end by 0 bases, with 5 bases between. Here the CDR3 DNA reads TGCGCCAGCAGCTTGAGGAACTCCTACAATGAGCAGTTCTTC. Amino acid sequence: CASSLRNSYNEQFF.

The chain has TRBV30 and TRBJ2-7; D is ambiguous. There are 14 residues in the CDR3. Germline values: CDR1 GTSNPN, CDR2 SVGIG (reference sequence). Trimming removed 3 bases from V and 2 bases from J, with 14 bases in between. CDR3 protein: CAWRRPAPPYEQYF. In DNA, the CDR3 is TGTGCCTGGAGAAGACCCGCCCCCCCCTACGAGCAGTACTTC.

J is TRBJ2-2 and V is TRBV19; either TRBD1 or TRBD2 may fit D (7 bases each). Germline CDR1 is LNHDA and CDR2 is SQIVND (reference sequence). V lost 5 bases and J lost 3, with 19 bases in between. The CDR3 covers 17 residues. The CDR3 loop reads CASSLRRGQGDTGELFF. DNA for the CDR3: TGTGCCAGTAGTCTTCGGCGGGGGCAGGGGGACACCGGGGAGCTGTTTTTT.

The gene calls are TRBV4-1 and TRBJ1-4; TRBD1 agrees at 11 bases. The V gene end was trimmed by 4 bases and the J gene end by 8 bases; junction bases not matched to a gene: 6. Germline V lookup: CDR1 MGHRA, CDR2 YSYEKL. CDR3 length equals 15 residues. The CDR3 here is CASSLVGTGGEKLFF. CDR3 nucleotides: TGCGCCAGCAGCCTAGTCGGGACAGGGGGGGAAAAACTGTTTTTT.

V gene TRBV13 combines with J gene TRBJ2-1, with 10 bases fitting TRBD2. Germline lookup yields CDR1 PRHDT and CDR2 FYEKMQ (reference sequence). Trimming took 4 bases from V and 4 from J; bases not matched to a gene: 10. The CDR3 spans 17 residues. Written as DNA, the CDR3 is TGTGCCAGCAGCTCAACTAGCGGGGTGGGGGTTTACAATGAGCAGTTCTTC. Its translation is CASSSTSGVGVYNEQFF. The full variable domain, with the rest looked up from reference TRBV13 and TRBJ2-1, is AAGVIQSPRHLIKEKRETATLKCYPIPRHDTVYWYQQGPGQDPQFLISFYEKMQSDKGSIPDRFSAQQFSDYHSELNMSSLELGDSALYFCASSSTSGVGVYNEQFFGPGTRLTVL.